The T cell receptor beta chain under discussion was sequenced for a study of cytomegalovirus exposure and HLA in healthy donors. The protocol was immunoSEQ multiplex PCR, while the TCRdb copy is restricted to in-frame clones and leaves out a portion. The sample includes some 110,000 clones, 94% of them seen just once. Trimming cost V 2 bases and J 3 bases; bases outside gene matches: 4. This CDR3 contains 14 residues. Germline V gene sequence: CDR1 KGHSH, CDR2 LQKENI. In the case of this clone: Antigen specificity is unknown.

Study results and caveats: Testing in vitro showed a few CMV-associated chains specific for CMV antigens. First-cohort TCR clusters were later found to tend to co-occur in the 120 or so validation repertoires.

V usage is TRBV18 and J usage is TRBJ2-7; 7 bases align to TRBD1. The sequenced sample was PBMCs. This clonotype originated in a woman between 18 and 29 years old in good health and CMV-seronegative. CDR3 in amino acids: CASSPGTEGYEQYF. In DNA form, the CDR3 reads TGTGCCAGCTCACCAGGGACAGAGGGCTACGAGCAGTACTTC.